Presented here are 10 T cell receptor beta chains from one specimen sequenced in a study of T cell repertoires in cytomegalovirus infection. The antigens for these receptors are not known. MiXCR, applied by TCRdb to the reads, yields one record per CDR3 protein. The sample contains 830,000 or so distinct CDR3 sequences, over 25% of which appear only once. This specimen consisted of cultured CD8+ T cells from PBMCs, obtained from culture after CMV antigen stimulation. These receptors came from a human donor in good health (CMV status not recorded). Some clones in this sample may be carry-over from other donors' samples.

Of note for this clonotype: The junction departs from germline at one end; a sequencing error may be responsible. The CDR3 sequence: CASSLGPPLRANEKLFF. CDR3 in DNA: TGTGCCAGCAGCTTAGGTCCACCGCTAAGGGCTAATGAAAAACTGTTTTTC. The chain uses TRBV7-3 and TRBJ1-4, with D unresolved. This CDR3 has 17 residues. The germline gives CDR1 SGHTA, CDR2 FQGTGA.

The chain combines TRBV6-6 with TRBJ2-7; D uncertain. Germline CDR1 MNHNY, CDR2 SVGAGI (reference sequence). The CDR3 extends over 13 amino acids. CDR3 DNA sequence: TGTGCCAGCAGTTACCGACTTGGGAACGAGCAGCACGTC. Its protein is CASSYRLGNEQHV.

This chain uses TRBV6-2 or TRBV6-3 with TRBJ2-1; D gene unclear. From germline, CDR1 is MNHEY and CDR2 SVGEGT. Trimming removed 4 bases at V and 2 bases at J, with 12 bases between. The CDR3 is 15 residues long. The CDR3 nucleotides are TGTGCCAGCAGTTTAGGTTCCTGGCCCTACAATGAGCAGTTCTTC. Translating gives CASSLGSWPYNEQFF.

This clonotype was recorded many times. The chain links TRBV7-8 to TRBJ2-2, with D hard to call. Germline V gene sequence: CDR1 SGHVS, CDR2 FQNEAQ. The germline V and J ends were trimmed by 4 bases and 4 bases, with 10 bases remaining between them. The CDR3 extends over 14 amino acids. This CDR3 reads CASSSARSTGELFF. Written as DNA, the CDR3 is TGTGCCAGCAGCTCAGCCCGCAGCACCGGGGAGCTGTTTTTT.

This clonotype was seen once. The chain is built from TRBV9 and TRBJ1-6, with D possibly being TRBD1 (5 bases). The CDR3 length is 15 residues. Germline CDR1 and CDR2: SGDLS and YYNGEE. V was trimmed by 3 bases and J by 10 bases, leaving 17 bases between them. CDR3 sequence: CASSGQQEPGSPLHF. The DNA of the CDR3 is TGTGCCAGCAGCGGGCAACAGGAACCTGGATCACCCCTCCACTTT.

This clonotype was seen at least ten times. The V gene is TRBV27, the J gene TRBJ2-5, with a tentative D call TRBD1 (5 bases). The germline V and J ends were trimmed by 2 bases and 4 bases, with 14 bases remaining between them. CDR3 length: 15 amino acids. Germline V lookup: CDR1 MNHEY, CDR2 SMNVEV (reference sequence). CDR3 in amino acids: CASSLRHRTGETQYF. CDR3 DNA sequence: TGTGCCAGCAGTTTACGTCACAGGACGGGAGAGACCCAGTACTTC.

This clonotype appeared many times. The chain uses TRBV6-2 or TRBV6-3 and TRBJ2-7; D is unresolved. The CDR3 extends over 14 amino acids. Per germline, CDR1 MNHEY and CDR2 SVGEGT. Deletions cut 7 bases from V and 3 bases from J, with 16 bases between. Written as DNA, the CDR3 is TGTGCCAGCACCGACCCCGGAGCCTTCTACGAGCAGTACGTC. Its protein is CASTDPGAFYEQYV.

This clonotype occurred a few times. This chain joins TRBV7-6 and TRBJ2-1, with 10 bases identical to TRBD2. After removal of 5 bases from V and 3 bases from J, the junction contained 4 bases not matched to a gene. Germline V CDR1 and CDR2: SGHVS, FNYEAQ. CDR3 length equals 15 residues. CDR3 nucleotides: TGTGCCAGCAGCAGAACTAGCGGGGACTACAATGAGCAGTTCTTC. Translating gives CASSRTSGDYNEQFF.

The chain recombines TRBV5-6 with TRBJ2-1; 8 bases are a match to TRBD1. This CDR3 is built from 14 residues. Germline V gene sequence: CDR1 SGHDT, CDR2 YYEEEE. J was trimmed by 6 bases and V by 4 bases; bases with no gene match: 6. CDR3 nucleotides: TGTGCCAGCAGCGGACTGACAGGGGTCAATGAGCAGTTCTTC. This codes for CASSGLTGVNEQFF.

The chain joins TRBV4-2 to TRBJ2-1; 13 bases match TRBD2. J was trimmed by 10 bases and V by 5 bases; bases with no gene match: 8. Germline V gene data show CDR1 as LGHNA and CDR2 as YNFKEQ. The CDR3 totals 15 residues. The CDR3 sequence: CASSELAGGPREQFF. DNA of the CDR3: TGTGCCAGCAGCGAACTAGCGGGGGGGCCGAGAGAGCAGTTCTTC.